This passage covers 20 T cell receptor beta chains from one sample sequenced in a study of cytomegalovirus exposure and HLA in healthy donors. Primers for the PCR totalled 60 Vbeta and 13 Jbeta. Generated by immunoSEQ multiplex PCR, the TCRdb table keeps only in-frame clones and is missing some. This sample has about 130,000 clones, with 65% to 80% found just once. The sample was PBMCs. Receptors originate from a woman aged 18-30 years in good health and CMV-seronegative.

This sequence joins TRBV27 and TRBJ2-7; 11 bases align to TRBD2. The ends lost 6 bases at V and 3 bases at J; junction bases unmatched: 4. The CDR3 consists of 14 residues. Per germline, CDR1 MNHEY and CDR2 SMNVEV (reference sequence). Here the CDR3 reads CASRTSGVHYEQYF. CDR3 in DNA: TGTGCCAGCAGGACTAGCGGGGTTCACTACGAGCAGTACTTC.

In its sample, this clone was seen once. CDR3 amino acids: CASSLRDSYNEQFF. CDR3 coding DNA: TGCGCCAGCAGCTTACGGGACAGTTACAATGAGCAGTTCTTC. The gene calls are TRBV5-1 and TRBJ2-1; 7 bases map to TRBD1. The CDR3 is 14 amino acids. V was clipped by 2 bases and J by 4 bases; unmatched bases: 3. The V gene's germline CDR1 is SGHRS and CDR2 YFSETQ.

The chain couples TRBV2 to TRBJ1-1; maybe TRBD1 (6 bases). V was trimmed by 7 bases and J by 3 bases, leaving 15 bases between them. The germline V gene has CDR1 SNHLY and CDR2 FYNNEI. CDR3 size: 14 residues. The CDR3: CASTMGGQDTEAFF. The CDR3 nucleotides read TGTGCCAGCACCATGGGGGGGCAGGACACTGAAGCTTTCTTT.

The CDR3 loop reads CASSRLATHYEQYF. Here the CDR3 DNA reads TGTGCCAGTAGCCGACTAGCGACACACTACGAGCAGTACTTC. The chain carries TRBV19 and TRBJ2-7; 8 positions agree with TRBD2. Germline V gives CDR1 LNHDA, CDR2 SQIVND (reference sequence). This CDR3 comprises 14 residues. V was pared by 6 bases and J by 3 bases, with 7 bases of the junction left unmatched.

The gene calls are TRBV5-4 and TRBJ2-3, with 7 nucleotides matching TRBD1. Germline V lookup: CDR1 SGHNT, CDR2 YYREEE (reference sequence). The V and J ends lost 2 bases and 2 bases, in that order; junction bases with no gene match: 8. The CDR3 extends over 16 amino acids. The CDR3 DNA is TGTGCCAGCAGCTTAGGACAGGTGGTGGTCACAGATACGCAGTATTTT. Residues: CASSLGQVVVTDTQYF. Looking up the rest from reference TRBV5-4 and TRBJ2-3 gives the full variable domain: ETGVTQSPTHLIKTRGQQVTLRCSSQSGHNTVSWYQQALGQGPQFIFQYYREEENGRGNFPPRFSGLQFPNYSSELNVNALELDDSALYLCASSLGQVVVTDTQYFGPGTRLTVL.

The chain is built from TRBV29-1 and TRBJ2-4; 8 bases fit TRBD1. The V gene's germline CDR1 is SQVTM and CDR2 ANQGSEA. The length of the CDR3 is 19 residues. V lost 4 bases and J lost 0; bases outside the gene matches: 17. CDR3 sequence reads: CSVVNLGQAHGLAKNIQYF. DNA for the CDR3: TGCAGCGTTGTCAACTTGGGACAGGCGCACGGTCTAGCCAAAAACATTCAGTACTTC.

The DNA for the CDR3 is TGTGCCAGCAGCTTAGTTTGGGACTCCGAGCAGTACTTC. It specifies CASSLVWDSEQYF. The chain recombines TRBV7-9 with TRBJ2-7, with a weak D call TRBD2 (6 bases). Germline V gene lookup returns CDR1 SEHNR and CDR2 FQNEAQ (reference sequence). Trimming pared 1 base from V and 6 bases from J, leaving 10 bases between. The CDR3 covers 13 residues.

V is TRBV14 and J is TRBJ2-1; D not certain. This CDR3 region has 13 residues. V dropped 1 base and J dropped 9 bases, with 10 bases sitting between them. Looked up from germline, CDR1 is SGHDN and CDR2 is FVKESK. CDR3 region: CASSQGLEREQFF. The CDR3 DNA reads TGTGCCAGCAGCCAAGGTCTAGAACGTGAGCAGTTCTTC.

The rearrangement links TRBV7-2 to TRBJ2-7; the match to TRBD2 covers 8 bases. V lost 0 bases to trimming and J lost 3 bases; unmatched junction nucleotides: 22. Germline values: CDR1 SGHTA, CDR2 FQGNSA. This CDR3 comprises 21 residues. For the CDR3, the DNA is TGTGCCAGCAGCTTAGCCCTTAACGAGGGGAACTGGGCGGGAGGATACTACGAGCAGTACTTC. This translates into CASSLALNEGNWAGGYYEQYF.

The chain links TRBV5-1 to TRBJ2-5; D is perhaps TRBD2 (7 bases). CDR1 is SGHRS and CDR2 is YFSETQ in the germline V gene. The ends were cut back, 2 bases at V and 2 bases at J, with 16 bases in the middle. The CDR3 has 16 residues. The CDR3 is CASSLSGTSPQETQYF. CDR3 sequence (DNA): TGCGCCAGCAGCTTAAGCGGGACATCACCTCAAGAGACCCAGTACTTC.

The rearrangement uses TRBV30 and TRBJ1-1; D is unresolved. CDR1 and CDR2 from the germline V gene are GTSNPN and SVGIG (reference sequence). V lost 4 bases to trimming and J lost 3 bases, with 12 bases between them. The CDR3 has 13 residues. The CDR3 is CAWNLERDTEAFF. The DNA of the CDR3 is TGTGCCTGGAACCTGGAGAGGGACACTGAAGCTTTCTTT.

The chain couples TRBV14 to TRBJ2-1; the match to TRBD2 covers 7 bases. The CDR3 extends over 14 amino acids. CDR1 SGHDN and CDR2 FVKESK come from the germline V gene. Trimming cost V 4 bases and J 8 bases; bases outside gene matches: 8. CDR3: CASSLLRERDEQFF. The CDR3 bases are TGTGCCAGCAGCCTCCTGCGGGAGAGGGATGAGCAGTTCTTC.

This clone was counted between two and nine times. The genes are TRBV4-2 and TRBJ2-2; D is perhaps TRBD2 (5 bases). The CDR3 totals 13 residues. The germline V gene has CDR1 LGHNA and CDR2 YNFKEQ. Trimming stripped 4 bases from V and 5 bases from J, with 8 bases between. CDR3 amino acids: CASSLGNTGELFF. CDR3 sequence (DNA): TGTGCCAGCAGCCTCGGGAATACCGGGGAGCTGTTTTTT.

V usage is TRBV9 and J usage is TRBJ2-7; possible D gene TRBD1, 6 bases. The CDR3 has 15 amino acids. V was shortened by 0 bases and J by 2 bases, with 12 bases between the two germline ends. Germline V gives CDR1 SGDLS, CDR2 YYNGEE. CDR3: CASSVGGRGAYEQYF. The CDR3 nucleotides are TGTGCCAGCAGCGTAGGTGGCAGGGGAGCCTACGAGCAGTACTTC.

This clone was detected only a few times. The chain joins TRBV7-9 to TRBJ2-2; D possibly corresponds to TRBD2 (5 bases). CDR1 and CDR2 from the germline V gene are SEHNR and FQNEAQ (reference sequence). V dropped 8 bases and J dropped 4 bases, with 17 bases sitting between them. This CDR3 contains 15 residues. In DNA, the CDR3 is TGTGCCAGCCGCCCCGGGTCGGGGAGCACCGGGGAGCTGTTTTTT. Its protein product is CASRPGSGSTGELFF.

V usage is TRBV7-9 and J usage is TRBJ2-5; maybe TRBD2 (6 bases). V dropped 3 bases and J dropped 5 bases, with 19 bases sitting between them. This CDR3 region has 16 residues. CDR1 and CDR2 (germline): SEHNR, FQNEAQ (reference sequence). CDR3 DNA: TGTGCCAGCAGCTTCGAGAGCCAGATGGGGAGGGAGACCCAGTACTTC. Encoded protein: CASSFESQMGRETQYF.

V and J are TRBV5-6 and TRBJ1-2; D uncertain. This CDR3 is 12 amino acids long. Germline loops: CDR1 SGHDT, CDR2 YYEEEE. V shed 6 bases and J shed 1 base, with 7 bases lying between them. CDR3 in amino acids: CASTIHNYGYTF. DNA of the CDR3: TGTGCCAGCACCATCCATAACTATGGCTACACCTTC.

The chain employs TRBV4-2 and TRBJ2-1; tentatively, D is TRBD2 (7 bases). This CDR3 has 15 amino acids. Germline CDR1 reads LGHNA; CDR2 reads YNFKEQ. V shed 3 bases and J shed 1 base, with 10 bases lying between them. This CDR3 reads CASSQSGTSYNEQFF. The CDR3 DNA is TGTGCCAGCAGCCAGAGCGGGACATCCTACAATGAGCAGTTCTTC.

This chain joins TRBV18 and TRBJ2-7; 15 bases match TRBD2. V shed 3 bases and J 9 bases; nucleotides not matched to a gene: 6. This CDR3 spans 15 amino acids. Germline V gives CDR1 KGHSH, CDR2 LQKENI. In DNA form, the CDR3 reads TGTGCCAGCTCACCGGGACTAGCGGGAGGAGGGCGGCAGTACTTC. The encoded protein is CASSPGLAGGGRQYF. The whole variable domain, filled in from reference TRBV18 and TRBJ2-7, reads NAGVMQNPRHLVRRRGQEARLRCSPMKGHSHVYWYRQLPEEGLKFMVYLQKENIIDESGMPKERFSAEFPKEGPSILRIQQVVRGDSAAYFCASSPGLAGGGRQYFGPGTRLTVT.

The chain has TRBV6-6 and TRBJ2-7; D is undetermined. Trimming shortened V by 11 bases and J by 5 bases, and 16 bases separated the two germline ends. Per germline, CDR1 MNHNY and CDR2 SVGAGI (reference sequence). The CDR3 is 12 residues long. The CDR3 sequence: CALPYVLDEQYF. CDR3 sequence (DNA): TGTGCCCTACCCTACGTTTTGGACGAGCAGTACTTC.